Sequencing of this T cell receptor (beta chain) was carried out in a study of blood T cell repertoires in COVID-19. For the study at large: Some COVID-19 samples were acute and others convalescent; all came from the United States, Italy and Spain. PBMCs, B-cell-depleted T cells, or T cells were the source of the cDNA or gDNA that made up the material.

Between the trimmed V and J ends, which lost 5 bases and 4 bases, there was a span of 15 bases. Germline assignment: CDR1 SGHAT and CDR2 FQNNGV. The CDR3 totals 14 residues. There are a few counts of this clone. Under the authors' procedure: Reference gene primers were amplified, and this amplification served to estimate nucleated cell counts. Clones were sequenced by immunoSEQ multiplex PCR, and TCRdb holds only the in-frame ones, with some missing. For V, J and clone size, that table is used; D and trimming come from the DNA. The profile covers 200,000 to 250,000 clones, with 82% appearing a single time and about 3.8% taken by the ten largest.

The sequence came from a woman aged 80 or over with acute or convalescent COVID-19. This rearrangement joins TRBV11-2 to TRBJ2-7; D might be TRBD1 (5 bases). What was sequenced was peripheral blood. The CDR3 reads CASSILYQGYEQYF. The CDR3, as DNA: TGTGCCAGCAGCATACTTTACCAGGGTTACGAGCAGTACTTC.